A single TCR beta chain is shown here with its context. After removal of 1 base from V and 8 bases from J, the junction contained 10 bases not matched to a gene. The CDR3 contains 16 residues. The germline V gene has CDR1 MDHEN and CDR2 SYDVKM. This sample was included in a study of blood T cell repertoires in COVID-19. Study background: Italy, Spain and the United States were the sources of the convalescent and acute COVID-19 samples. From T cells, B-cell-depleted T cells, or PBMCs came the material, which was cDNA or gDNA.

Original handling: The authors estimated nucleated cell counts from reference gene primer amplification. The protocol was immunoSEQ multiplex PCR, while the TCRdb copy is restricted to in-frame clones and leaves out a portion. That table is the source of V, J and clone size, and D and trimming were worked out from the DNA. The data show 130,000 to 150,000 clones, approximately 88% seen once. Sequencing used peripheral blood. The origin of this receptor is a woman aged 50 to 60 with acute or convalescent COVID-19. The chain joins TRBV28 to TRBJ2-7; 11 positions agree with TRBD1. CDR3 protein: CASSLFRGQGAPKQYF. CDR3 coding DNA: TGTGCCAGCAGTTTATTTCGAGGACAGGGGGCCCCGAAGCAGTACTTC.